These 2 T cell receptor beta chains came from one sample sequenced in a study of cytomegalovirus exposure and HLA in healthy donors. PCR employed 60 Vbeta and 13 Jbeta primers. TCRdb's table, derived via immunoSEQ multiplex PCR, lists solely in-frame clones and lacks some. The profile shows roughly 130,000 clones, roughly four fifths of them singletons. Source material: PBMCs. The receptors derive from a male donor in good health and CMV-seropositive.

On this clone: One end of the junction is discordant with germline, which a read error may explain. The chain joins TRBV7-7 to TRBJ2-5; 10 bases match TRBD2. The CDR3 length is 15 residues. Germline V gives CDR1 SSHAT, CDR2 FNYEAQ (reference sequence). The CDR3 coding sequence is TGTGCTAGCAGCCCAATAGCGGGAGGTGGTGAGACCCAGTACTTC. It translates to CASSPIAGGGETQYF.

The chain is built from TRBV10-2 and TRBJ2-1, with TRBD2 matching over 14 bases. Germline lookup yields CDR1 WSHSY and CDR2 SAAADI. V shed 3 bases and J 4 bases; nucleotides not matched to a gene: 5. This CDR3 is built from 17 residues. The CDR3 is CASSEVRLAGGYNEQFF. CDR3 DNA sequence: TGCGCCAGCAGTGAAGTAAGACTAGCGGGAGGGTACAATGAGCAGTTCTTC.